This T cell receptor beta chain was observed in a study of blood T cell repertoires in COVID-19. Study overall: The United States, Italy and Spain provided the acute and convalescent COVID-19 samples. Sources were T cells, B-cell-depleted T cells, or PBMCs; the material itself was cDNA or gDNA.

In the original analysis: Amplification of reference gene primers provided the estimated nucleated cell counts. Assay used: immunoSEQ multiplex PCR; TCRdb lists only in-frame clones, some missing. V and J calls and clone size are copied from that table; D and trimming were computed from the DNA. The table has 15,000 to 20,000 clones, around nine tenths seen once. The receptor was isolated from a human donor with active COVID-19. The donor label of this sample is uncertain. The sample consisted of peripheral blood.

CDR3 sequence: CASSPGVAGGPYEQYF. The CDR3 coding sequence is TGTGCCAGCTCACCAGGGGTAGCGGGAGGACCCTACGAGCAGTACTTC. The V call is TRBV18, the J call TRBJ2-7; 10 bases match TRBD2. The CDR3 has 16 amino acids. V lost 2 bases and J lost 2; bases outside the gene matches: 6. CDR1 and CDR2 (germline): KGHSH, LQKENI. The full variable domain, rest sourced from reference TRBV18 and TRBJ2-7, is NAGVMQNPRHLVRRRGQEARLRCSPMKGHSHVYWYRQLPEEGLKFMVYLQKENIIDESGMPKERFSAEFPKEGPSILRIQQVVRGDSAAYFCASSPGVAGGPYEQYFGPGTRLTVT.